This TCR beta chain is drawn from a study of shared clonotypes between healthy human individuals. Findings and limits, study-wide: Researchers found naive subsets generally carried larger estimated richness than memory subsets.

Among the donors, all were Caucasian adults who lived in Nashville, Tennessee. The repertoire was sequenced with immunoSEQ multiplex PCR; TCRdb's copy has only in-frame clones and lacks some. The data contain millions of clones, over 85% of them singletons. The germline V gene has CDR1 MNHEY and CDR2 SMNVEV (reference sequence). This CDR3 comprises 13 residues. Trimming stripped 6 bases from V and 7 bases from J, with 15 bases between. To note about this clone: Antigen specificity is unknown.

The chain employs TRBV27 and TRBJ1-2; TRBD1 is a possible D gene (6 bases). The TCR comes from a man younger than 30 in good health. Some clones in this sample may be carry-over from other donors' samples. The sequencing input was naive CD4+ T cells from PBMCs. The subset is: CD45RA+ positively selected. The CDR3 region is CASSPRGGSGYTF. CDR3 nucleotides: TGTGCCAGCAGCCCCCGAGGGGGATCTGGCTACACCTTC.